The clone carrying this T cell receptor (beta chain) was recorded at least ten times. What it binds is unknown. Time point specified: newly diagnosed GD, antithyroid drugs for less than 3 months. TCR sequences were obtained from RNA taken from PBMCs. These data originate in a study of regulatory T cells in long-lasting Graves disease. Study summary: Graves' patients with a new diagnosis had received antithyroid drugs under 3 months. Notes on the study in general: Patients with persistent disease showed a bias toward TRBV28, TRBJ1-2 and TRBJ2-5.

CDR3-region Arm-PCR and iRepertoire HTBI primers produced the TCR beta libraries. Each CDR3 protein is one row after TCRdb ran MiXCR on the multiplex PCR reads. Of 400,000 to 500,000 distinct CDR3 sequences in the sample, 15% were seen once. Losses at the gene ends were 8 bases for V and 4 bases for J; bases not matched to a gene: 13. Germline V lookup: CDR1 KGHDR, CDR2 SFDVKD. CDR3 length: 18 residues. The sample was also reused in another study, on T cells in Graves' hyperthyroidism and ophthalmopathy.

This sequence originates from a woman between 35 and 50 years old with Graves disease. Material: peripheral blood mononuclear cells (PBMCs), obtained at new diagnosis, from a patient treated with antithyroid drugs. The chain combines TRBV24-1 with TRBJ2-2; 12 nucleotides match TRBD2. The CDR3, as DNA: TGTGCCACCACTGGAAGTGCTAGCGGGAGGGCCGGCACCGGGGAGCTGTTTTTT. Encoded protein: CATTGSASGRAGTGELFF.